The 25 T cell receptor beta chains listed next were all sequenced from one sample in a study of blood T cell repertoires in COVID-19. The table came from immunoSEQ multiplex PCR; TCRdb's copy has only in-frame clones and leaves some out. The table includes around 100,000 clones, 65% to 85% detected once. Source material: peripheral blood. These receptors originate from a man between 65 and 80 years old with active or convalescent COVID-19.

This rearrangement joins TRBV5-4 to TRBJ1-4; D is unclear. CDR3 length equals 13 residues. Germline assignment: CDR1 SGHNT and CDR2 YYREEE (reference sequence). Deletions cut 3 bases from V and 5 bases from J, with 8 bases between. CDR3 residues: CASSYGGNEKLFF. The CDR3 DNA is TGTGCCAGCAGCTACGGCGGGAATGAAAAACTGTTTTTT. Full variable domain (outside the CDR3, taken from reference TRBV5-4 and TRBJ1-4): ETGVTQSPTHLIKTRGQQVTLRCSSQSGHNTVSWYQQALGQGPQFIFQYYREEENGRGNFPPRFSGLQFPNYSSELNVNALELDDSALYLCASSYGGNEKLFFGSGTQLSVL.

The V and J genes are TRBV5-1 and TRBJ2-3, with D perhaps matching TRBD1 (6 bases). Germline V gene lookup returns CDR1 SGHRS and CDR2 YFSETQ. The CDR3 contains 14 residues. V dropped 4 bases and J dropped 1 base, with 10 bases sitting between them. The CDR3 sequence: CASSRDRRTDTQYF. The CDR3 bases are TGCGCCAGCAGCCGCGACAGGCGCACAGATACGCAGTATTTT.

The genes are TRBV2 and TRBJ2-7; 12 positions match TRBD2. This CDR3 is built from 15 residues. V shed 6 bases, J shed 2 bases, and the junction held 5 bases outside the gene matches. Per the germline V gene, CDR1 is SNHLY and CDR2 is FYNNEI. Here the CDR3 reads CASRPTSGGTYEQYF. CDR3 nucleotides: TGTGCCAGCAGGCCCACTAGCGGGGGGACCTACGAGCAGTACTTC.

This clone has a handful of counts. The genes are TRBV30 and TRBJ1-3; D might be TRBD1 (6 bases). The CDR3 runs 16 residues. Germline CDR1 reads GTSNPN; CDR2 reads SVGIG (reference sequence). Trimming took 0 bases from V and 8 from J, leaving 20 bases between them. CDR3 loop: CAWSVGVVRGSDTIYF. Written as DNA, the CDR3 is TGTGCCTGGAGTGTTGGTGTTGTAAGGGGGTCAGACACCATATATTTT.

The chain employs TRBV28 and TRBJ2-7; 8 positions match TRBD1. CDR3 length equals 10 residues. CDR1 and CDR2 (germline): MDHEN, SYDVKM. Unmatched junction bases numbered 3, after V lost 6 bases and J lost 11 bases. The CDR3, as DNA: TGTGCCAGCAGAACGGACAGGGAGTACTTC. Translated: CASRTDREYF.

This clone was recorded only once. CDR3 protein: CASSSRDRGIYEQYF. CDR3 coding DNA: TGTGCCAGCAGCTCCCGGGACAGGGGGATCTACGAGCAGTACTTC. The chain joins TRBV5-8 to TRBJ2-7; 11 nucleotides align to TRBD1. Germline loops: CDR1 SGHTS, CDR2 YDEGEE. The V gene end was trimmed by 3 bases and the J gene end by 3 bases; junction bases not matched to a gene: 5. This CDR3 region has 15 residues.

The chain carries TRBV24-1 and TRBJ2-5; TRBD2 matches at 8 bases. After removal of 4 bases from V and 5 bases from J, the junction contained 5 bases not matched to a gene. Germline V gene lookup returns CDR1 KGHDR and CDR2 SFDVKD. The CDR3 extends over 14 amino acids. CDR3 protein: CATSDGGAGETQYF. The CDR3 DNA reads TGTGCCACCAGTGACGGGGGGGCGGGTGAGACCCAGTACTTC.

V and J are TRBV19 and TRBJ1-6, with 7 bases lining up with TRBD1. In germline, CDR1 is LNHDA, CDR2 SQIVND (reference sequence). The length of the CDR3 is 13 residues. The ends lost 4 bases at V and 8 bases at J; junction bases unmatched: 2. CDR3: CASSTDRDSPLHF. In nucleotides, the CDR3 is TGTGCCAGTAGTACCGACAGGGATTCACCCCTCCACTTT.

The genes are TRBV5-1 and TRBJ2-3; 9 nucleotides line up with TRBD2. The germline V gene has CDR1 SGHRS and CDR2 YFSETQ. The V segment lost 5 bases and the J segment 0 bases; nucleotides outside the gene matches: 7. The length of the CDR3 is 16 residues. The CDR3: CASSRISGGSTDTQYF. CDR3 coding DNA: TGCGCCAGCAGTCGGATTAGCGGGGGTAGCACAGATACGCAGTATTTT.

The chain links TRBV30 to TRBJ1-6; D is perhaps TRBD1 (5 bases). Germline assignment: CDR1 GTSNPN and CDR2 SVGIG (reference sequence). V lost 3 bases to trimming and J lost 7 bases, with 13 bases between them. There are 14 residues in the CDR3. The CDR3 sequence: CAWRGGLGNSPLHF. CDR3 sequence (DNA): TGTGCCTGGAGGGGGGGGTTGGGGAATTCACCCCTCCACTTT.

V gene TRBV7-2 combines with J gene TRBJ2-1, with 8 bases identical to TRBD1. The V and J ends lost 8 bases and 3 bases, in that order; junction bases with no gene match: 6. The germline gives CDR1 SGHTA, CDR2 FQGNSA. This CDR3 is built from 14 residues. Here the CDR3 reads CASSQGAIYNEQFF. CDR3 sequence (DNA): TGTGCCAGCTCCCAGGGGGCGATCTACAATGAGCAGTTCTTC.

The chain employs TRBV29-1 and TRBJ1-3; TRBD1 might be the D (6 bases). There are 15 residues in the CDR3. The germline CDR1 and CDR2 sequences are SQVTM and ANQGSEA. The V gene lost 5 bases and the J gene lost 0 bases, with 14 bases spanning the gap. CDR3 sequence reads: CSVPGTKVSGNTIYF. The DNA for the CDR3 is TGCAGCGTTCCTGGGACAAAGGTCTCTGGAAACACCATATATTTT.

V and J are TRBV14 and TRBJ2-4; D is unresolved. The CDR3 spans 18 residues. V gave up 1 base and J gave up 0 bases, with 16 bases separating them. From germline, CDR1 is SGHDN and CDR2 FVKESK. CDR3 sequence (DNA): TGTGCCAGCAGCCAAGCGTATAGACATACAATAGCCAAAAACATTCAGTACTTC. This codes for CASSQAYRHTIAKNIQYF.

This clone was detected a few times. In nucleotides, the CDR3 is TGTGCCAGCAGTGGGACAGGGTTAGGGAGCAATCAGCCCCAGCATTTT. Residues: CASSGTGLGSNQPQHF. The V gene is TRBV6-1, the J gene TRBJ1-5; 8 bases are a match to TRBD1. There are 16 residues in the CDR3. Germline values: CDR1 MNHNS, CDR2 SASEGT. Trimming at V came to 4 bases and at J to 1 base, leaving 6 bases not matched to a gene.

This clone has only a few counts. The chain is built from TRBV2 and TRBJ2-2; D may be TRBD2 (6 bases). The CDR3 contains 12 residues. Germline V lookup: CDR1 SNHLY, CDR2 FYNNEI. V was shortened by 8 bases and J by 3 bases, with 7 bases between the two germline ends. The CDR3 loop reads CASRGDTGELFF. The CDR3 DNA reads TGTGCCAGCCGCGGGGACACCGGGGAGCTGTTTTTT.

CDR3 DNA sequence: TGCGCCAGCAGCGAAATAGCGGGGGGTCTAGCCTACGAGCAGTACTTC. This gives the protein CASSEIAGGLAYEQYF. The chain has TRBV5-1 and TRBJ2-7; TRBD2 matches at 10 bases. The CDR3 length is 16 residues. V shed 4 bases, J shed 2 bases, and the junction held 9 bases outside the gene matches. The germline CDR1 and CDR2 sequences are SGHRS and YFSETQ.

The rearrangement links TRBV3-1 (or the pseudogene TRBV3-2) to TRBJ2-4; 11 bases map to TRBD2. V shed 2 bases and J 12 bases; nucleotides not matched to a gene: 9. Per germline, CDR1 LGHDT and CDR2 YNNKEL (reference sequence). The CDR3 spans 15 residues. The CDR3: CASSQMLAGGSHQYF. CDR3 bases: TGTGCCAGCAGCCAAATGCTAGCGGGGGGCTCACATCAGTACTTC.

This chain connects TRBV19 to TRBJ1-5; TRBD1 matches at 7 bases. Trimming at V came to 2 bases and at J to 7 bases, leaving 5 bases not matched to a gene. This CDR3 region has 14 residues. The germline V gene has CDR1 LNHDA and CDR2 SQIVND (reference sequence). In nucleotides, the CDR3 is TGTGCCAGTAGTATAATAACAGGGGACCAGCCCCAGCATTTT. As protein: CASSIITGDQPQHF.

CDR3 in amino acids: CASSLLRGSEAFF. Here the CDR3 DNA reads TGTGCCAGCAGTCTCTTACGGGGGTCTGAAGCTTTCTTT. The chain has TRBV12-3 or TRBV12-4 and TRBJ1-1; perhaps TRBD1 as D (5 bases). Trimming pared 5 bases from V and 6 bases from J, leaving 13 bases between. The CDR3 spans 13 residues.

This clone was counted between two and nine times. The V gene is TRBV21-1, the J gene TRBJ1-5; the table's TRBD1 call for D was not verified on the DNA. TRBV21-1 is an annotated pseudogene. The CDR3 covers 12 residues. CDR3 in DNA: TGTGCCAGCGAGGCTGTAAATCAGGGCCAGCATTTT. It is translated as CASEAVNQGQHF.

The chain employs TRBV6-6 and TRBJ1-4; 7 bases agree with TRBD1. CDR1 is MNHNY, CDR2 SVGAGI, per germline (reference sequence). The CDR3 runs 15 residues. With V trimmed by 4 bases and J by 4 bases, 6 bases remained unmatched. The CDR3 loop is CASSFPRGLNEKLFF. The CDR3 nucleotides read TGTGCCAGCAGTTTCCCGAGGGGGCTTAATGAAAAACTGTTTTTT.

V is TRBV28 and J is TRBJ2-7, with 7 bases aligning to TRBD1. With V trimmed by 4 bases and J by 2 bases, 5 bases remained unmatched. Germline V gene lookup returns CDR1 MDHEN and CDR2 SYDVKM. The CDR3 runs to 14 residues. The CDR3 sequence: CASSSPTGPYEQYF. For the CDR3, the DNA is TGTGCCAGCAGTTCCCCGACAGGGCCCTACGAGCAGTACTTC.

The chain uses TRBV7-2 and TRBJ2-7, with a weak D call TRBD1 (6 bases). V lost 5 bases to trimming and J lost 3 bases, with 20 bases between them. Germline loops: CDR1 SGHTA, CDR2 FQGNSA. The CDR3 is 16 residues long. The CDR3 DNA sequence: TGTGCCAGCAGCCGCAGCCCAGGGGAGCGAAACTACGAGCAGTACTTC. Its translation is CASSRSPGERNYEQYF.

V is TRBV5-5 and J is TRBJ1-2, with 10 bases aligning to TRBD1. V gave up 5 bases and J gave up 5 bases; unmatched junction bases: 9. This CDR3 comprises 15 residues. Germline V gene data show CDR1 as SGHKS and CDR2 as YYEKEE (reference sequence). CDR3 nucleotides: TGTGCCAGCAGTTACGTCGGACAGGGGGATTATGGCTACACCTTC. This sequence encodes CASSYVGQGDYGYTF.

The CDR3 is CASSPDRSTLLEKLFF. CDR3 DNA sequence: TGTGCCAGCAGTCCGGACAGGAGCACATTACTTGAAAAACTGTTTTTT. The rearrangement uses TRBV28 and TRBJ1-4; 7 nucleotides match TRBD1. CDR1 and CDR2 from the germline V gene are MDHEN and SYDVKM. Unmatched junction bases numbered 13, after V lost 5 bases and J lost 7 bases. This CDR3 spans 16 amino acids.